The clone carrying this T cell receptor (beta chain) was seen a few times. This CDR3 is 14 amino acids long. J lost 4 bases, V lost 2 bases, and 2 bases had no gene match. CDR1 and CDR2 from the germline V gene are LNHNV and YYDKDF (reference sequence). The data were taken from a study of T cells in Graves' hyperthyroidism and ophthalmopathy. Template material for amplifying TCR beta CDR3 regions consisted of RNA transcripts. The primer set for the first-round RT-PCR of the TCR CDR3 was HTBI. TCRdb independently ran MiXCR on the multiplex PCR reads; one entry per CDR3 protein. This table has 650,000 to 850,000 distinct CDR3 sequences, around 20% appearing once.

The material sequenced was blood. The receptor comes from a woman between 45 and 60 years old with Graves' hyperthyroidism that later progressed to Graves' ophthalmopathy. The chain recombines TRBV15 with TRBJ2-3, with 8 bases aligning to TRBD1. This CDR3 is CATSRHRGADTQYF. Written as DNA, the CDR3 is TGTGCCACCAGCAGACACAGGGGGGCAGATACGCAGTATTTT.